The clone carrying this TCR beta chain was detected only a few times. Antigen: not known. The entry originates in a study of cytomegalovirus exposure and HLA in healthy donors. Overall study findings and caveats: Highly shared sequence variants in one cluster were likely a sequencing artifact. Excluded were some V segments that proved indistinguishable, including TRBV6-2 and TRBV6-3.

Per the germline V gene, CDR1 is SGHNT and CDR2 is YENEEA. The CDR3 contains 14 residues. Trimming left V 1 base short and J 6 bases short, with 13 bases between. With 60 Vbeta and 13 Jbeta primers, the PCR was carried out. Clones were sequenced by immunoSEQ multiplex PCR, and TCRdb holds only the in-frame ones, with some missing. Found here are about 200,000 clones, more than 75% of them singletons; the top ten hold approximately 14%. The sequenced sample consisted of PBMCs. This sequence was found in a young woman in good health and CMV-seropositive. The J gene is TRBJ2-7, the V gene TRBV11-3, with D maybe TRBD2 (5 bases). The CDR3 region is CASSLGVSEGEQYF. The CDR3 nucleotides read TGTGCCAGCAGCTTAGGGGTCAGCGAGGGCGAGCAGTACTTC.